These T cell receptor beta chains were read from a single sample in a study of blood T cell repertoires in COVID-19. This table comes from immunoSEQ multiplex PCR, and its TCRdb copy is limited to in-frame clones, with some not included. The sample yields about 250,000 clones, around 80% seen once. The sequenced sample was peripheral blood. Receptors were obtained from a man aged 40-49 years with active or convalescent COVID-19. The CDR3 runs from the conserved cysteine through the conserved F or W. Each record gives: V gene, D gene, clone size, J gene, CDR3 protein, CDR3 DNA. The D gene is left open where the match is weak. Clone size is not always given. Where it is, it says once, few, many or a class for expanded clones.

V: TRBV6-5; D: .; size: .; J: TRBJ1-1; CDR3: CASSYLNRLNTEAFF; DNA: TGTGCCAGCAGTTACCTAAACAGGTTGAACACTGAAGCTTTCTTT
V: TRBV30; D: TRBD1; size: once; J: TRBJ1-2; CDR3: CAWKPPGGSNGYTF; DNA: TGTGCCTGGAAACCCCCAGGGGGAAGTAATGGCTACACCTTC
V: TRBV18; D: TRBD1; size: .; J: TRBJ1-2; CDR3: CASSPFRTGQDGYTF; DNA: TGTGCCAGCTCTCCCTTTCGGACAGGACAGGATGGCTACACCTTC
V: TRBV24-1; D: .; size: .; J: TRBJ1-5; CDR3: CATSDLSSNQPQHF; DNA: TGTGCCACCAGTGACCTTAGTAGCAATCAGCCCCAGCATTTT
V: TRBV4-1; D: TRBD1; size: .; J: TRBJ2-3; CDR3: CASSLRGLGTDTQYF; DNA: TGCGCCAGCAGCCTAAGGGGGCTTGGGACAGATACGCAGTATTTT
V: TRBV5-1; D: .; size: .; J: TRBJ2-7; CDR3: CASSLPANEQYF; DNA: TGCGCCAGCAGCTTGCCCGCTAACGAGCAGTACTTC
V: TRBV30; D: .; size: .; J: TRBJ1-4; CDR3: CAWSTAGVEKLFF; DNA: TGTGCCTGGAGTACGGCAGGGGTGGAAAAACTGTTTTTT
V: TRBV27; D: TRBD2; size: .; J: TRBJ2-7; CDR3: CASGSGGGVYEQYF; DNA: TGTGCCAGCGGGTCGGGCGGGGGAGTGTACGAGCAGTACTTC
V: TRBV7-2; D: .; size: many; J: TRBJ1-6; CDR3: CASSFGGANSPLHF; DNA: TGTGCCAGCAGCTTTGGGGGCGCTAATTCACCCCTCCACTTT
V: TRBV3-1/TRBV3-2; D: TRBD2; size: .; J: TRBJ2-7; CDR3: CASSQGQLAGAYEQYF; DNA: TGTGCCAGCAGCCAAGGGCAGCTAGCGGGAGCCTACGAGCAGTACTTC
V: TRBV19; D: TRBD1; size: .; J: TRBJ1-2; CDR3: CATHRRSWGQGIHGYTF; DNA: TGTGCCACCCATAGAAGATCCTGGGGACAGGGAATCCATGGCTACACCTTC
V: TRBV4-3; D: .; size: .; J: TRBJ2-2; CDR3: CASSQEGQGPNTGELFF; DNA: TGCGCCAGCAGCCAAGAGGGGCAGGGGCCAAACACCGGGGAGCTGTTTTTT
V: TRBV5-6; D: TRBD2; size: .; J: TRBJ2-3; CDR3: CASSLGSGVPDTQYF; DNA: TGTGCCAGCAGCTTGGGGAGCGGGGTGCCGGATACGCAGTATTTT